The clone carrying this TCR beta chain came up a few times. The antigen remains unidentified. The sample originates from a study of cytomegalovirus exposure and HLA in healthy donors. Study-level findings and limits: Apparent HLA restriction characterized most CMV-associated TCR beta chains in a later analysis.

In the PCR, 60 Vbeta and 13 Jbeta primers were used. As originally analysed: In a later analysis, about 9.9 million of 65 million to 80 million unique beta chains occurred in at least two donors. Clones were sequenced by immunoSEQ multiplex PCR, and TCRdb holds only the in-frame ones, with some missing. V and J calls plus clone size are reproduced from that table; the DNA served to infer D and trimming. The repertoire holds about 130,000 clones, with around 79% as singletons. Germline V gives CDR1 MNHNS, CDR2 SASEGT. V was trimmed by 2 bases and J by 7 bases, leaving 15 bases between them. CDR3 length equals 15 residues.

Source material: PBMCs. V usage is TRBV6-1 and J usage is TRBJ1-5; maybe TRBD1 (6 bases). This TCR derives from a man aged 40-50 years in good health and CMV-seropositive. CDR3 sequence: CASSEIPGAGQPQHF. CDR3 bases: TGTGCCAGCAGTGAAATTCCAGGGGCGGGCCAGCCCCAGCATTTT.